This T cell receptor (beta chain) was documented in a study of blood T cells in healthy people across ages. This clonotype was detected a few times. There are 15 residues in the CDR3. V shed 0 bases and J shed 3 bases, with 10 bases lying between them. Germline V lookup: CDR1 SGDLS, CDR2 YYNGEE. Primed by a sample-barcoded 5' primer and a J-beta primer mix, a second PCR proceeded for roughly 6 to 12 cycles. TCRdb re-called the 5' RACE reads with MiXCR, one entry per CDR3 protein. The sample has 750,000 to 950,000 distinct CDR3 sequences, around 24% seen once. These data were also filed under a second study, of T cells of mothers and their children.

Material for sequencing was blood. This chain uses TRBV9 with TRBJ2-1, with TRBD1 as a possible D gene (6 bases). This clonotype was obtained from a boy aged 5-17 years in good health. The CDR3: CASSVEGDLYNEQFF. The CDR3 nucleotides are TGTGCCAGCAGCGTAGAGGGGGACCTCTACAATGAGCAGTTCTTC.